The 24 T cell receptor beta chains listed next were all sequenced from one sample in a study of brain T cells in children with intractable seizures. Specified time point: blood from clinic visit 5 months post-surgery; TSC patient then seizure free. Produced via immunoSEQ multiplex PCR; TCRdb's table is partial and in-frame only. Of 300,000 to 400,000 clones in the sample, 93% were seen once. This material consisted of peripheral blood, taken 4 to 5 months after surgery. Receptor source: a boy younger than two with tuberous sclerosis and intractable seizures.

The chain couples TRBV7-9 to TRBJ1-3, with D possibly matching TRBD1 (5 bases). V lost 6 bases to trimming and J lost 0 bases, with 12 bases between them. The length of the CDR3 is 15 residues. The germline gives CDR1 SEHNR, CDR2 FQNEAQ (reference sequence). CDR3 DNA sequence: TGTGCCAGCAGGCCTACAGGTTACTCTGGAAACACCATATATTTT. Translated, it gives CASRPTGYSGNTIYF. Full variable domain (missing parts from reference TRBV7-9 and TRBJ1-3): DTGVSQNPRHKITKRGQNVTFRCDPISEHNRLYWYRQTLGQGPEFLTYFQNEAQLEKSRLLSDRFSAERPKGSFSTLEIQRTEQGDSAMYLCASRPTGYSGNTIYFGEGSWLTVV.

The chain couples TRBV19 to TRBJ2-4; the match to TRBD2 covers 9 bases. This CDR3 has 14 residues. Looked up from germline, CDR1 is LNHDA and CDR2 is SQIVND (reference sequence). Germline trimming cut 3 bases from V and 4 bases from J; bases unmatched to any gene: 1. The CDR3 loop reads CASSILAGKNIQYF. CDR3 coding DNA: TGTGCCAGTAGTATCCTAGCGGGGAAAAACATTCAGTACTTC.

This clone has only one observation. V and J are TRBV27 and TRBJ2-7; the match to TRBD1 covers 8 bases. Germline V gene data show CDR1 as MNHEY and CDR2 as SMNVEV (reference sequence). The CDR3 runs 14 residues. Trimming removed 6 bases from V and 3 bases from J; junction bases left unmatched: 7. The CDR3, as DNA: TGTGCCAGCAGAGACCCCAGGGGGCTCTACGAGCAGTACTTC. Translating gives CASRDPRGLYEQYF.

J is TRBJ2-1 and V is TRBV24-1, with TRBD2 identical over 9 bases. V shed 9 bases, J shed 8 bases, and the junction held 10 bases outside the gene matches. The CDR3 covers 14 residues. CDR1 and CDR2 from the germline V gene are KGHDR and SFDVKD. CDR3 residues: CATGAGGLVHEQFF. CDR3 bases: TGTGCCACCGGGGCGGGAGGGTTAGTGCATGAGCAGTTCTTC.

The chain carries TRBV2 and TRBJ2-2, with TRBD2 identical over 10 bases. Trimming took 4 bases from V and 4 from J; bases not matched to a gene: 6. This CDR3 is 16 amino acids long. CDR1 SNHLY and CDR2 FYNNEI come from the germline V gene. DNA of the CDR3: TGTGCCAGCAGTGCTACTAGCGGGGCTCTCACCGGGGAGCTGTTTTTT. As protein: CASSATSGALTGELFF.

The chain has TRBV6-5 and TRBJ1-1; D is perhaps TRBD1 (6 bases). From germline, CDR1 is MNHEY and CDR2 SVGAGI. This CDR3 comprises 15 residues. Deletions cut 0 bases from V and 5 bases from J, with 13 bases between. The chain's CDR3 is CASSYSIGGGTEAFF. As DNA, the CDR3 is TGTGCCAGCAGTTACTCGATTGGGGGCGGTACTGAAGCTTTCTTT.

This rearrangement joins TRBV7-9 to TRBJ2-1, with D tentatively TRBD1 (6 bases). Trimming cost V 5 bases and J 2 bases, with 10 bases left between them. The CDR3 is made up of 14 amino acids. Germline CDR1 reads SEHNR; CDR2 reads FQNEAQ (reference sequence). CDR3 residues: CASSGGRPYNEQFF. The CDR3 nucleotides are TGTGCCAGCAGCGGGGGCCGGCCCTACAATGAGCAGTTCTTC. Based on the CDR3 plus reference TRBV7-9 and TRBJ2-1, the full variable domain is DTGVSQNPRHKITKRGQNVTFRCDPISEHNRLYWYRQTLGQGPEFLTYFQNEAQLEKSRLLSDRFSAERPKGSFSTLEIQRTEQGDSAMYLCASSGGRPYNEQFFGPGTRLTVL.

V gene TRBV27 combines with J gene TRBJ2-7; TRBD1 matches 8 bases. The ends lost 4 bases at V and 2 bases at J; junction bases unmatched: 7. Per the germline V gene, CDR1 is MNHEY and CDR2 is SMNVEV (reference sequence). This CDR3 spans 15 amino acids. CDR3 sequence: CASSSLTGEPYEQYF. In DNA form, the CDR3 reads TGTGCCAGCAGTTCCCTGACAGGGGAGCCCTACGAGCAGTACTTC.

The rearrangement uses TRBV15 and TRBJ1-1; D possibly corresponds to TRBD1 (5 bases). Trimming took off 3 bases at V and 1 base at J, with 9 bases between the two ends. Per germline, CDR1 LNHNV and CDR2 YYDKDF (reference sequence). This CDR3 comprises 14 residues. The CDR3 sequence: CATSRTDPNTEAFF. CDR3 nucleotides: TGTGCCACCAGCAGGACAGACCCGAACACTGAAGCTTTCTTT.

The gene calls are TRBV5-1 and TRBJ2-3, with D tentatively TRBD1 (6 bases). The germline gives CDR1 SGHRS, CDR2 YFSETQ. CDR3 length: 12 amino acids. The germline V and J ends were trimmed by 4 bases and 6 bases, with 9 bases remaining between them. The CDR3 nucleotides read TGCGCCAGCAGCCCAGACAGGGATACGCAGTATTTT. Translated, it gives CASSPDRDTQYF.

The chain has TRBV27 and TRBJ2-3; D possibly uses TRBD1 or TRBD2 (6 bases each). Germline CDR1 reads MNHEY; CDR2 reads SMNVEV (reference sequence). This CDR3 comprises 15 residues. Trimming took off 2 bases at V and 4 bases at J, with 13 bases between the two ends. CDR3 bases: TGTGCCAGCAGTTTAAGGGGGGACACGTCAGATACGCAGTATTTT. This codes for CASSLRGDTSDTQYF.

In its sample, this clone was seen once. The rearrangement uses TRBV9 and TRBJ2-5; 12 positions match TRBD1. The J segment lost 4 bases and the V segment lost 0 bases, leaving 4 bases of the junction unmatched. CDR1 is SGDLS and CDR2 is YYNGEE in the germline V gene. The CDR3 runs 16 residues. CDR3: CASSVVPGQGAETQYF. The CDR3 DNA reads TGTGCCAGCAGCGTAGTACCGGGACAGGGGGCAGAGACCCAGTACTTC.

V usage is TRBV9 and J usage is TRBJ1-1; D unclear. The CDR3 length is 15 residues. The V gene lost 1 base and the J gene lost 2 bases, with 12 bases spanning the gap. Germline V gives CDR1 SGDLS, CDR2 YYNGEE. This CDR3 is CASSVSGWGNTEAFF. CDR3 nucleotides: TGTGCCAGCAGCGTATCGGGTTGGGGTAACACTGAAGCTTTCTTT.

The chain couples TRBV11-2 to TRBJ1-1; D is undetermined. Trimming removed 5 bases from V and 0 bases from J, with 13 bases in between. In germline, CDR1 is SGHAT, CDR2 FQNNGV. The CDR3 spans 15 residues. The CDR3 DNA is TGTGCCAGCAGCCCACTGACAAAAATGAACACTGAAGCTTTCTTT. This sequence encodes CASSPLTKMNTEAFF.

In nucleotides, the CDR3 is TGTGCCAGCAGTTTATTTATCAGTATCCCCGACTCTGGGGCCAACGTCCTGACTTTC. Protein product: CASSLFISIPDSGANVLTF. The chain employs TRBV27 and TRBJ2-6; D is unresolved. V was cut by 1 base and J by 0 bases, with 16 bases left in between. Germline values: CDR1 MNHEY, CDR2 SMNVEV (reference sequence). The CDR3 has 19 residues.

V usage is TRBV13 and J usage is TRBJ1-1, with D possibly TRBD1 on 5 matching bases. The CDR3 loop spans 14 amino acids. V lost 4 bases, J lost 5 bases, and 14 bases lay in between. Germline values: CDR1 PRHDT, CDR2 FYEKMQ (reference sequence). The CDR3 DNA reads as TGTGCCAGCAGCTCTTCGAGGGGAGGAACTGAAGCTTTCTTT. Protein product: CASSSSRGGTEAFF.

As to this clone: Other DNA sequences of this sample code for an identical CDR3. The V call is TRBV18, the J call TRBJ2-3; D not resolved. Trimming removed 3 bases at V and 1 base at J, with 8 bases between. This CDR3 contains 14 residues. Germline CDR1 is KGHSH and CDR2 is LQKENI. The CDR3 spells CASSPPRGTDTQYF. Written as DNA, the CDR3 is TGTGCCAGCTCACCCCCTCGTGGCACAGATACGCAGTATTTT.

The sample holds one count of this clone. Other DNA sequences in the sample encode the same CDR3. J is TRBJ2-6 and V is TRBV30, with D unclear. The CDR3 has 14 amino acids. The germline V gene encodes CDR1 GTSNPN and CDR2 SVGIG (reference sequence). The V end was cut by 0 bases, the J end by 4 bases, with 7 bases between. The CDR3 bases are TGTGCCTGGAGTGTATTGTCGGGGGCCAACGTCCTGACTTTC. Its protein is CAWSVLSGANVLTF. Looking up the rest from reference TRBV30 and TRBJ2-6 gives the full variable domain: SQTIHQWPATLVQPVGSPLSLECTVEGTSNPNLYWYRQAAGRGLQLLFYSVGIGQISSEVPQNLSASRPQDRQFILSSKKLLLSDSGFYLCAWSVLSGANVLTFGAGSRLTVL.

The chain recombines TRBV9 with TRBJ1-2; D is perhaps TRBD1 (6 bases). CDR3 length: 14 residues. V was clipped by 7 bases and J by 4 bases, with 17 bases between them. Germline V lookup: CDR1 SGDLS, CDR2 YYNGEE. CDR3 sequence: CASSGAASVYGYTF. CDR3 coding DNA: TGTGCCAGCTCGGGGGCCGCGTCGGTCTATGGCTACACCTTC.

V gene TRBV6-5 combines with J gene TRBJ1-1; 7 nucleotides agree with TRBD1. Looked up from germline, CDR1 is MNHEY and CDR2 is SVGAGI. The CDR3 covers 13 residues. With V trimmed by 7 bases and J by 5 bases, 7 bases remained unmatched. The CDR3 loop is CASIPGGFTEAFF. Here the CDR3 DNA reads TGTGCCAGCATCCCAGGGGGATTTACTGAAGCTTTCTTT.

J is TRBJ2-5 and V is TRBV9; 7 bases fit TRBD2. The V segment lost 0 bases and the J segment 5 bases; nucleotides outside the gene matches: 4. The CDR3 totals 14 residues. From germline, CDR1 is SGDLS and CDR2 YYNGEE. The CDR3 is CASSVVGLGETQYF. The CDR3 nucleotides are TGTGCCAGCAGCGTAGTCGGACTAGGGGAGACCCAGTACTTC.

This clone was observed a single time. This chain joins TRBV9 and TRBJ2-1, with 11 bases identical to TRBD2. Looked up from germline, CDR1 is SGDLS and CDR2 is YYNGEE. CDR3 length: 15 residues. The trim removed 0 bases at V and 7 bases at J, leaving 3 bases unmatched. The CDR3 region is CASSVVPSGRNEQFF. The CDR3 DNA reads TGTGCCAGCAGCGTAGTGCCTAGCGGGAGGAATGAGCAGTTCTTC.

The CDR3 here is CASSPGQGASRTEAFF. The CDR3 region has the DNA TGTGCCAGCAGTCCCGGACAGGGGGCGAGTAGAACTGAAGCTTTCTTT. The chain carries TRBV27 and TRBJ1-1; TRBD1 matches at 11 bases. The CDR3 runs 16 residues. Trimming cost V 5 bases and J 5 bases; bases outside gene matches: 10. Germline CDR1 is MNHEY and CDR2 is SMNVEV (reference sequence).

Notes on this clone: The same CDR3 also results from other DNA sequences found in this sample. Here the CDR3 DNA reads TGCGCCAGCAGCCAAGTCGCAGGGAACACTGAAGCTTTCTTT. It codes for CASSQVAGNTEAFF. This chain connects TRBV4-1 to TRBJ1-1; D ambiguous. CDR1 MGHRA and CDR2 YSYEKL come from the germline V gene. This CDR3 is 14 amino acids long. V was clipped by 1 base and J by 1 base, with 7 bases between them.